A single sample gave rise to the 16 T cell receptor beta chains below, sequenced in a study of early T cells in non-severe SARS-CoV-2 infection. TCRdb re-called the 5' RACE reads with MiXCR, one entry per CDR3 protein. The sample includes around 88,000 distinct CDR3 sequences, 13% to 15% seen only once; the top ten take approximately 7.5%. Material: whole blood. These receptors were obtained from an adult who was a healthcare worker with PCR-confirmed SARS-CoV-2 infection or an uninfected control (not recorded which).

This clonotype has more than one count but fewer than ten. This chain uses TRBV19 with TRBJ1-5, with D possibly matching TRBD1 (6 bases). The CDR3 consists of 15 residues. Trimming removed 4 bases at V and 5 bases at J, with 15 bases between. Germline V gives CDR1 LNHDA, CDR2 SQIVND (reference sequence). CDR3 region: CASSTRGGAYQPQHF. Written as DNA, the CDR3 is TGTGCCAGTAGTACCCGAGGGGGGGCCTATCAGCCCCAGCATTTT.

CDR3 sequence: CASSETGSSYEQYF. The CDR3 nucleotides read TGTGCCAGCAGTGAGACAGGGTCCTCCTACGAGCAGTACTTC. The gene calls are TRBV2 and TRBJ2-7, with TRBD1 identical over 7 bases. Losses at the gene ends were 3 bases for V and 0 bases for J; bases not matched to a gene: 2. Per the germline V gene, CDR1 is SNHLY and CDR2 is FYNNEI. This CDR3 comprises 14 residues. The full variable domain, with the rest looked up from reference TRBV2 and TRBJ2-7, is EPEVTQTPSHQVTQMGQEVILRCVPISNHLYFYWYRQILGQKVEFLVSFYNNEISEKSEIFDDQFSVERPDGSNFTLKIRSTKLEDSAMYFCASSETGSSYEQYFGPGTRLTVT.

For this clonotype: The CDR3 does not close with the conserved phenylalanine or tryptophan, likely indicating a read error. This chain uses TRBV3-1 with TRBJ1-1; 7 bases are a match to TRBD1. V shed 0 bases, J shed 5 bases, and the junction held 24 bases outside the gene matches. CDR3 length: 21 residues. Germline V gene data show CDR1 as LGHDT and CDR2 as YNNKEL (reference sequence). CDR3 in amino acids: CASSQDPIQGTRWGLRTEAFL. DNA of the CDR3: TGTGCCAGCAGCCAAGATCCCATACAGGGGACACGATGGGGCCTACGGACTGAAGCTTTCCTT.

The CDR3 sequence: CASSPELNTEAFF. Written as DNA, the CDR3 is TGTGCCAGCTCACCCGAACTGAACACTGAAGCTTTCTTT. This sequence joins TRBV18 and TRBJ1-1; D not resolved. The V gene lost 3 bases and the J gene lost 0 bases, with 5 bases spanning the gap. The CDR3 totals 13 residues. Germline CDR1 is KGHSH and CDR2 is LQKENI. Using reference TRBV18 and TRBJ1-1 for the parts outside the CDR3, the full variable domain is NAGVMQNPRHLVRRRGQEARLRCSPMKGHSHVYWYRQLPEEGLKFMVYLQKENIIDESGMPKERFSAEFPKEGPSILRIQQVVRGDSAAYFCASSPELNTEAFFGQGTRLTVV.

The chain employs TRBV7-9 and TRBJ2-7; 9 bases agree with TRBD2. CDR3 length equals 15 residues. V dropped 0 bases and J dropped 4; count of bases not matched to a gene: 4. The germline CDR1 and CDR2 sequences are SEHNR and FQNEAQ (reference sequence). The CDR3 region is CASSLASGSSYEQYF. CDR3 bases: TGTGCCAGCAGCTTAGCTAGCGGGAGTTCATACGAGCAGTACTTC. The full variable domain, completed using reference TRBV7-9 and TRBJ2-7, is DTGVSQNPRHKITKRGQNVTFRCDPISEHNRLYWYRQTLGQGPEFLTYFQNEAQLEKSRLLSDRFSAERPKGSFSTLEIQRTEQGDSAMYLCASSLASGSSYEQYFGPGTRLTVT.

This clonotype has only a few counts. The genes are TRBV7-8 and TRBJ2-3, with D maybe TRBD1 (6 bases). The V end lost 6 bases, the J end lost 3 bases, and 16 bases lay between the germline ends. This CDR3 contains 15 residues. Germline-derived CDR1 and CDR2 are SGHVS and FQNEAQ. This CDR3 reads CASSRQDVVTDTQYF. The CDR3 DNA reads as TGTGCCAGCAGTCGACAGGACGTGGTTACAGATACGCAGTATTTT.

The chain couples TRBV6-1 to TRBJ1-2; D gene ambiguous. Germline CDR1 and CDR2: MNHNS and SASEGT. The germline V and J ends were trimmed by 0 bases and 2 bases, with 10 bases remaining between them. The CDR3 has 15 amino acids. The CDR3 DNA sequence: TGTGCCAGCAGTGAAGCAGAGGCGGAAAACTATGGCTACACCTTC. Encoded protein: CASSEAEAENYGYTF.

The chain couples TRBV20-1 to TRBJ1-5; TRBD1 aligns across 7 bases. The CDR3 has 15 residues. Germline V gene sequence: CDR1 DFQATT, CDR2 SNEGSKA (reference sequence). V shed 2 bases, J shed 2 bases, and the junction held 6 bases outside the gene matches. The CDR3 sequence: CSARPTGVRNQPQHF. CDR3 coding DNA: TGCAGTGCTAGACCCACAGGGGTACGCAATCAGCCCCAGCATTTT.

This clonotype was recorded at least ten times. The rearrangement joins TRBV11-2 to TRBJ1-3; D perhaps matches TRBD1 (5 bases). Trimming shortened V by 5 bases and J by 0 bases, and 17 bases separated the two germline ends. CDR1 and CDR2 from the germline V gene are SGHAT and FQNNGV. This CDR3 has 17 residues. CDR3 in amino acids: CASSTGRQHLSGNTIYF. The CDR3 coding sequence is TGTGCCAGCAGCACTGGAAGACAGCATCTCTCTGGAAACACCATATATTTT.

This clonotype was detected a few times. V usage is TRBV29-1 and J usage is TRBJ2-2, with D perhaps TRBD1 (6 bases). CDR3 length equals 14 residues. Trimming pared 5 bases from V and 10 bases from J, leaving 20 bases between. Germline loops: CDR1 SQVTM, CDR2 ANQGSEA. The CDR3 DNA reads TGCAGCGTTCTAGTGGCGGAAAAGGGGGAGGAGCTGTTTTTT. It is translated as CSVLVAEKGEELFF.

This clonotype was counted ten times or more. The chain links TRBV7-8 to TRBJ2-4; D is possibly TRBD1 (6 bases). The germline CDR1 and CDR2 sequences are SGHVS and FQNEAQ. V shed 1 base and J shed 1 base, with 11 bases lying between them. The CDR3 loop spans 16 amino acids. CDR3 sequence (DNA): TGTGCCAGCAGCTTAGGGGCAGGGGAGGCCAAAAACATTCAGTACTTC. This encodes CASSLGAGEAKNIQYF.

This clonotype was detected a few times. The chain employs TRBV10-3 and TRBJ1-2; tentatively, D is TRBD1 (5 bases). V was trimmed by 0 bases and J by 8 bases, leaving 19 bases between them. The germline gives CDR1 ENHRY, CDR2 SYGVKD. This CDR3 is 16 amino acids long. CDR3 bases: TGTGCCATCAGTGAGTCGAGTCTGGAGGGACGAAGAGGCTACACCTTC. Amino acids: CAISESSLEGRRGYTF.

The J gene is TRBJ1-2, the V gene TRBV12-3 or TRBV12-4; tentatively, D is TRBD1 (5 bases). The ends were cut back, 7 bases at V and 4 bases at J, with 16 bases in the middle. The CDR3 runs to 14 residues. The CDR3 DNA reads TGTGCCAGCAACATCGCCGGGGGTGGCTATGGCTACACCTTC. Residues: CASNIAGGGYGYTF.

In this sample, this clonotype turned up a few times. Since a much larger clone is just one base distant, this may be a read error. The chain has TRBV12-3 or TRBV12-4 and TRBJ1-2; 8 bases are a match to TRBD1. CDR3 length: 15 amino acids. V lost 5 bases and J lost 8; bases outside the gene matches: 13. For the CDR3, the DNA is TGTGCCAGCAGTCCTCCCGGGACAGGATTTCTCGGCTACACCTTC. Translated: CASSPPGTGFLGYTF.

This clonotype was picked up many times. The V call is TRBV2, the J call TRBJ2-2; tentative D call: TRBD1 (6 bases). The CDR3 is 13 residues long. Trimming pared 7 bases from V and 3 bases from J, leaving 9 bases between. CDR1 is SNHLY and CDR2 is FYNNEI in the germline V gene. The DNA of the CDR3 is TGTGCCAGCATCAACAGGGACACCGGGGAGCTGTTTTTT. Protein product: CASINRDTGELFF. The complete variable domain, with remaining parts taken from reference TRBV2 and TRBJ2-2, reads EPEVTQTPSHQVTQMGQEVILRCVPISNHLYFYWYRQILGQKVEFLVSFYNNEISEKSEIFDDQFSVERPDGSNFTLKIRSTKLEDSAMYFCASINRDTGELFFGEGSRLTVL.

This clonotype has ten or more counts. The V and J genes are TRBV4-1 and TRBJ2-7, with D perhaps matching TRBD1 or TRBD2 (5 bases each). CDR3 length: 13 amino acids. Germline V lookup: CDR1 MGHRA, CDR2 YSYEKL. The ends were cut back, 3 bases at V and 6 bases at J, with 12 bases in the middle. CDR3 region: CASSHDQRGEQYF. CDR3 DNA: TGCGCCAGCAGCCATGACCAGAGGGGCGAGCAGTACTTC.